The clone carrying this TCR beta chain showed up many times. Its antigen remains unknown. One entry per CDR3 protein, called by TCRdb with MiXCR from the reads. Counted here are some 3,700 distinct CDR3 sequences, about 22% occurring once; the ten biggest clones make up around 8.7%. These data are taken from a study of lung T cells in sarcoidosis with Löfgren's syndrome. Study details: Repertoire analyses centered on Löfgren's syndrome patients. Study outcomes and limitations: Multiple Löfgren's syndrome patients reportedly shared TRAV12-1 and TRBV2 CDR3 motifs. TRAV12-1 preferentially paired with TRBV2, with homologous CDR3s.

V was clipped by 4 bases and J by 1 base, with 10 bases between them. Germline CDR1 reads LGHDT; CDR2 reads YNNKEL (reference sequence). CDR3 length equals 14 residues. The chain carries TRBV3-1 and TRBJ1-1; D ambiguous. Specimen: CD4+ T cells from bronchoalveolar lavage. The sequence derives from a human donor with sarcoidosis (Löfgren's syndrome or another form), or a control subject (not recorded which). The CDR3 region is CASSRLGENTEAFF. The CDR3, as DNA: TGTGCCAGCAGCCGTTTGGGAGAGAACACTGAAGCTTTCTTT. The entire variable domain, with the rest obtained from reference TRBV3-1 and TRBJ1-1, is as follows: DTAVSQTPKYLVTQMGNDKSIKCEQNLGHDTMYWYKQDSKKFLKIMFSYNNKELIINETVPNRFSPKSPDKAHLNLHINSLELGDSAVYFCASSRLGENTEAFFGQGTRLTVV.